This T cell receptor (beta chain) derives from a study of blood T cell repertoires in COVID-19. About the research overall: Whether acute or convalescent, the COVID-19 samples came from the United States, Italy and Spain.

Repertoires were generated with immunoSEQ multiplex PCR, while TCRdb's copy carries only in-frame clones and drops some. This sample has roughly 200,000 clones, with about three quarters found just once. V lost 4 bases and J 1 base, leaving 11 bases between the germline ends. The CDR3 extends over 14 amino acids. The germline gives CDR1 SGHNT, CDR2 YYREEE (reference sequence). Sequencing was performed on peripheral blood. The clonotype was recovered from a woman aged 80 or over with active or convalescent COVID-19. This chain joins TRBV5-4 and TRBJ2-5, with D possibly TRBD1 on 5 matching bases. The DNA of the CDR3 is TGTGCCAGCAGCCGGGTACAGGCCCAAGAGACCCAGTACTTC. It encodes CASSRVQAQETQYF. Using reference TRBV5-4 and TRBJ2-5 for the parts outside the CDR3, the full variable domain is ETGVTQSPTHLIKTRGQQVTLRCSSQSGHNTVSWYQQALGQGPQFIFQYYREEENGRGNFPPRFSGLQFPNYSSELNVNALELDDSALYLCASSRVQAQETQYFGPGTRLLVL.